The T cell receptor (beta chain) described here comes from a study of early T cells in non-severe SARS-CoV-2 infection (dated by TCRdb to the early 2020s). For context, the study as a whole: TCR sequencing used bulk RNA from unsorted whole blood, so alpha and beta chains could not be paired.

Set within a cohort of healthcare workers in London, UK, this nested case-control study involved weekly PCR testing of nasopharyngeal swabs along with blood sampling. Healthcare workers were recruited between 23 and 31 March 2020, during the week of the UK lockdown, and were followed weekly for up to 16 weeks. Receptor libraries were prepared by 5' RACE. Instrument on record: NextSeq 500. In the TCR library protocol, unique molecular identifiers were attached to individual cDNA molecules to correct for PCR bias and sequencing error. TCR alpha and beta chains were both sequenced, and the abundances of alpha and beta sequences in each sample were closely correlated with each other. Processing in the source paper ran as follows. Decombinator V4 was used to perform V gene, J gene and CDR3 annotation of TCR sequences. TCRs were defined as expanded if a significant change between any two time points was detected under a Poisson model with p below 0.0001. TCR abundances were normalised to the total number of TCRs sequenced per sample and were expressed as counts per million. VDJdb, accessed on 1 November 2021, was searched for TCRs annotated for CMV, EBV and SARS-CoV-2, and TCRs annotated for more than one antigen were excluded. TCRdb trimmed public reads at Q25 via fastp, called clones via MiXCR and kept in-frame beta chains. Records with the same CDR3 protein are collapsed into one entry carrying the most frequent genes and DNA. The V and J calls reflect TCRdb's pipeline rather than the authors' work. The sample data list about 44,000 distinct CDR3 sequences, and approximately 22% of these were observed just once. 4.5% to 5% of the sample is in the top ten clones.

What the work shows at the level of the full study, not this receptor alone: Matching against VDJdb was skewed toward anti-spike CD8 responses, likely underestimated virus-specific expansions, and missed private and CD4 specificities.

On this clonotype itself: The antigen it recognizes is unknown. It has no much larger one-base neighbor in the sample; base qualities were not kept.

The sequenced sample was whole blood, obtained at baseline. The sequence was obtained from an adult who was a healthcare worker with PCR-confirmed SARS-CoV-2 infection or an uninfected control (not recorded which).

The DNA sequence follows: TGTGCCAGCAGCTCCTCAGGGATTCGAAACACCATATATTTT. This sequence encodes CASSSSGIRNTIYF. The chain was built from TRBV13 and TRBJ1-3; TRBD1 is a possible D gene, resting on 5 matching bases. From the germline V gene (reference sequence), CDR1 is PRHDT and CDR2 is FYEKMQ. V and J are truncated by 4 bases and 5 bases respectively, leaving an intervening sequence of 12 bases. There are 14 amino acids in the CDR3, from cysteine to phenylalanine inclusive. Only the CDR3 region is kept as DNA, spanning 42 bases read in frame from base 1.